Listed below are T cell receptor beta chains from one sample, sequenced in a study of blood T cell repertoires in COVID-19. TCRdb's table, derived via immunoSEQ multiplex PCR, lists solely in-frame clones and lacks some. The sample lists tens of thousands of clones, 90% occurring once. Sequencing used peripheral blood. These receptors were collected from a man aged 50 to 60 with acute or convalescent COVID-19. Both conserved end residues are trimmed from each CDR3. Fields, in order: V gene, J gene, CDR3 protein.

v_call: TRBV5-6
j_call: TRBJ2-4
cdr3_aa: ASSLVRGAVKNIQY

v_call: TRBV27
j_call: TRBJ1-1
cdr3_aa: ASRGRPNTEAF

v_call: TRBV18
j_call: TRBJ1-1
cdr3_aa: ASSAGLGNTEAF

v_call: TRBV5-4
j_call: TRBJ2-4
cdr3_aa: ASSPGTENIQY

v_call: TRBV19
j_call: TRBJ2-1
cdr3_aa: ASSMALEQF

v_call: TRBV29-1
j_call: TRBJ1-4
cdr3_aa: SVWTATNEKLF

v_call: TRBV11-2
j_call: TRBJ1-3
cdr3_aa: ASLGGRGTVNTIY

v_call: TRBV29-1
j_call: TRBJ1-1
cdr3_aa: SVVGRGNLYL

v_call: TRBV20-1
j_call: TRBJ1-5
cdr3_aa: SASSTASNQPQH

v_call: TRBV9
j_call: TRBJ2-3
cdr3_aa: ASSRTATDTQY

v_call: TRBV5-5
j_call: TRBJ2-1
cdr3_aa: ASSSLIRDSLFDEQF

v_call: TRBV18
j_call: TRBJ2-1
cdr3_aa: ASSSTSGGANEQF

v_call: TRBV10-3
j_call: TRBJ1-1
cdr3_aa: AISEGRGNTEAF

v_call: TRBV5-6
j_call: TRBJ1-4
cdr3_aa: ASSLTEFGNLF

v_call: TRBV27
j_call: TRBJ2-5
cdr3_aa: ASSRTSAWETQY

v_call: TRBV7-9
j_call: TRBJ1-3
cdr3_aa: ASSLEQGRGNTIY

v_call: TRBV11-2
j_call: TRBJ2-2
cdr3_aa: ASSLRHDTGELF

v_call: TRBV28
j_call: TRBJ2-1
cdr3_aa: ASRSRGTSGRTEQF

v_call: TRBV25-1
j_call: TRBJ1-6
cdr3_aa: ASSEPGTLNSPLH

v_call: TRBV6-6
j_call: TRBJ2-7
cdr3_aa: ASSYSPSWNEQY

v_call: TRBV27
j_call: TRBJ1-5
cdr3_aa: ASGTGFQPQH

v_call: TRBV3-1/TRBV3-2
j_call: TRBJ1-5
cdr3_aa: ASSPGGLSNQPQH

v_call: TRBV7-6
j_call: TRBJ2-3
cdr3_aa: ASSLARTTGDLFTDTQY

v_call: TRBV28
j_call: TRBJ1-1
cdr3_aa: ASSSGPSGKTEAF

v_call: TRBV12-5
j_call: TRBJ2-4
cdr3_aa: ASGRGTGPLFVQY

v_call: TRBV29-1
j_call: TRBJ2-1
cdr3_aa: SVDGSSYNEQF

v_call: TRBV6-2/TRBV6-3
j_call: TRBJ1-6
cdr3_aa: ASSYRGNNSPLH

v_call: TRBV7-3
j_call: TRBJ2-5
cdr3_aa: ASSTTGGEETQY

v_call: TRBV7-3
j_call: TRBJ1-2
cdr3_aa: ASSLVRDGGYT

v_call: TRBV7-9
j_call: TRBJ1-5
cdr3_aa: ASSPSSYQPQH

v_call: TRBV19
j_call: TRBJ2-5
cdr3_aa: ASSIGTVETQY

v_call: TRBV7-2
j_call: TRBJ2-5
cdr3_aa: ASSFWTSRFETQY

v_call: TRBV28
j_call: TRBJ1-4
cdr3_aa: ASSLGGLREKLF

v_call: TRBV7-9
j_call: TRBJ1-1
cdr3_aa: ASSSPGQGVSEAF

v_call: TRBV19
j_call: TRBJ1-5
cdr3_aa: ASTMGQMGNQPQH

v_call: TRBV4-1
j_call: TRBJ2-3
cdr3_aa: ASSQDRAGAVADTQY

v_call: TRBV4-1
j_call: TRBJ1-1
cdr3_aa: ASSPGQGATEAF